The rows below give T cell receptor beta chains drawn from one sample of a study of CD8+CD57+ T cells in acquired aplastic anemia. Via MiXCR, TCRdb re-called the reads, giving one row per CDR3 protein. The sample yields 180,000 or so distinct CDR3 sequences, less than 65% seen once. The sample taken for sequencing was sorted CD4+, CD8+, or CD8+CD57+ T cells (not recorded which) from PBMCs. These receptors originate from a human donor with aplastic anemia. Both conserved end residues are part of each CDR3. D genes are given only for firm matches. Only some rows state a clone size, as once, few, many or a class for expanded clones.

. | TRBJ1-2 | TRBV7-3 | . | CASSLLGVDGYTF | TGTGCCAGCAGCTTACTAGGGGTGGATGGCTACACCTTC
. | TRBJ1-4 | TRBV20-1 | once | CSARKTALNEKLFF | TGCAGTGCCAGAAAGACAGCGCTTAATGAAAAACTGTTTTTT
. | TRBJ1-6 | TRBV5-5 | . | CASSLEWINSPLHF | TGTGCCAGCAGCTTGGAATGGATCAATTCACCCCTCCACTTT
. | TRBJ2-1 | TRBV20-1 | . | CSATPPRDGYNEQFF | TGCAGTGCTACACCGCCCCGGGACGGCTACAATGAGCAGTTCTTC
. | TRBJ2-5 | TRBV2 | . | CASRDQETQYF | TGTGCCAGCCGTGACCAAGAGACCCAGTACTTC
. | TRBJ2-7 | TRBV19 | many | CASSWGSGAVYEQYF | TGTGCCAGTAGTTGGGGATCGGGGGCTGTCTACGAGCAGTACTTC
. | TRBJ2-2 | TRBV5-1 | many | CASRSEDTGELFF | TGCGCCAGCAGATCGGAAGACACCGGGGAGCTGTTTTTT
. | TRBJ1-1 | TRBV9 | . | CASSVGWAVLSEAFF | TGTGCCAGCAGCGTAGGATGGGCAGTTCTGAGTGAAGCTTTCTTT
. | TRBJ2-1 | TRBV7-9 | once | CASSLRDSYNEQFF | TGTGCCAGCAGCCTTCGCGACTCCTACAATGAGCAGTTCTTC
. | TRBJ1-6 | TRBV4-1 | many | CASSQDLARKRNSPLHF | TGCGCCAGCAGCCAAGATTTGGCGAGGAAACGGAATTCACCCCTCCACTTT
TRBD1 | TRBJ2-1 | TRBV9 | . | CASSLSGTGNNEQFF | TGTGCCAGCAGCCTCTCCGGGACAGGGAACAATGAGCAGTTCTTC
TRBD2 | TRBJ2-7 | TRBV12-3/TRBV12-4 | . | CASRFGGAGEQYF | TGTGCCAGCAGATTCGGGGGGGCCGGCGAGCAGTACTTC
TRBD1 | TRBJ2-7 | TRBV7-8 | many | CASSLRGQGEGFYEQYF | TGTGCCAGCAGCTTAAGAGGACAGGGGGAGGGATTCTACGAGCAGTACTTC
TRBD2 | TRBJ2-1 | TRBV7-8 | once | CASSQWASGGPGNEQFF | TGTGCCAGCAGCCAGTGGGCTAGCGGGGGGCCGGGCAATGAGCAGTTCTTC
. | TRBJ2-7 | TRBV2 | . | CASSAYPLKGEQYF | TGTGCCAGCAGTGCCTATCCCTTAAAAGGCGAGCAGTACTTC
. | TRBJ1-2 | TRBV2 | . | CASSYSLGYTF | TGTGCCAGCAGTTACTCCCTAGGCTACACCTTC
TRBD2 | TRBJ2-1 | TRBV5-1 | many | CASSLEGGGWTYNEQFF | TGCGCCAGCAGCTTGGAAGGCGGGGGGTGGACCTACAATGAGCAGTTCTTC
TRBD1 | TRBJ2-7 | TRBV7-2 | . | CASSIGQGAYEQYF | TGTGCCAGCAGCATCGGACAGGGAGCCTACGAGCAGTACTTC
TRBD2 | TRBJ2-1 | TRBV3-1 | once | CASSQEAGGGNEQFF | TGTGCCAGCAGCCAAGAGGCGGGGGGAGGCAATGAGCAGTTCTTC
. | TRBJ1-2 | TRBV6-6 | many | CASGGSGPYGYTF | TGTGCCAGCGGGGGGTCAGGCCCCTATGGCTACACCTTC
. | TRBJ1-1 | TRBV10-3 | many | CAISEGRIEAFF | TGTGCCATCAGCGAGGGACGGATTGAAGCTTTCTTT
. | TRBJ2-5 | TRBV6-6 | . | CASSQDLGQETQYF | TGTGCCAGCAGCCAAGATTTGGGTCAAGAGACCCAGTACTTC
. | TRBJ1-6 | TRBV2 | . | CASREGLKGTTLHF | TGTGCCAGCAGGGAGGGGTTAAAGGGGACCACCCTCCACTTT
TRBD1 | TRBJ1-2 | TRBV2 | . | CASSVEMGQGGYTF | TGTGCCAGCAGCGTAGAGATGGGACAGGGTGGCTACACCTTC
TRBD2 | TRBJ2-5 | TRBV4-1 | many | CASSQGGAGGGETQYF | TGCGCCAGCAGCCAAGGTGGAGCGGGGGGCGGGGAGACCCAGTACTTC
. | TRBJ1-5 | TRBV15 | . | CATSREAATSNQPQHF | TGTGCCACCAGCAGAGAGGCAGCTACTAGCAATCAGCCCCAGCATTTT
. | TRBJ2-5 | TRBV19 | many | CASSIGSTGQETQYF | TGTGCCAGTAGTATAGGTAGCACAGGGCAAGAGACCCAGTACTTC
. | TRBJ2-2 | TRBV11-2 | many | CASSLTGANTGELFF | TGTGCCAGCAGCTTGACAGGAGCCAACACCGGGGAGCTGTTTTTT
. | TRBJ2-7 | TRBV7-6 | . | CASSESGGGYEQYF | TGTGCCAGCAGCGAAAGCGGAGGAGGCTACGAGCAGTACTTC
. | TRBJ2-7 | TRBV25-1 | . | CASSGLVRKNYEQYF | TGTGCCAGCAGCGGACTGGTCAGAAAAAACTACGAGCAGTACTTC
. | TRBJ1-2 | TRBV7-2 | . | CASSLHVTASPNYGYTF | TGTGCCAGCAGCCTCCATGTTACAGCCAGCCCTAACTATGGCTACACCTTC
. | TRBJ2-1 | TRBV20-1 | many | CSADPGHRSVYNEQFF | TGCAGTGCTGATCCGGGACACCGTTCTGTGTACAATGAGCAGTTCTTC
. | TRBJ1-1 | TRBV6-5 | . | CASSGTGIAEAFF | TGTGCCAGCAGTGGAACAGGGATCGCTGAAGCTTTCTTT
TRBD2 | TRBJ2-1 | TRBV7-3 | . | CASSLPGLAGDDGNEQFF | TGTGCCAGCAGCTTGCCGGGACTAGCGGGAGACGACGGCAATGAGCAGTTCTTC
. | TRBJ2-5 | TRBV3-1 | . | CASRRGIQETQYF | TGTGCCAGCAGGCGGGGTATACAAGAGACCCAGTACTTC
. | TRBJ2-2 | TRBV12-3/TRBV12-4 | many | CASNGGGELFF | TGTGCCAGCAATGGCGGCGGGGAGCTGTTTTTT
. | TRBJ2-5 | TRBV20-1 | . | CSARGVSAETQYF | TGCAGTGCTAGAGGTGTTAGCGCGGAGACCCAGTACTTC
TRBD1 | TRBJ1-2 | TRBV4-1 | . | CASSLRTGPGETNYGYTF | TGCGCCAGCAGCCTTCGGACAGGGCCGGGAGAGACCAACTATGGCTACACCTTC
TRBD1 | TRBJ1-6 | TRBV10-3 | many | CAISDPTGGAGSSYNSPLHF | TGTGCCATCAGTGACCCTACAGGGGGCGCGGGGAGCTCCTATAATTCACCCCTCCACTTT
TRBD1 | TRBJ2-7 | TRBV20-1 | once | CSAKNSLGQAYEQYF | TGCAGTGCTAAAAACTCTCTCGGACAGGCCTACGAGCAGTACTTC
. | TRBJ2-7 | TRBV29-1 | . | CSVTGTPPSDEQYF | TGCAGCGTGACCGGGACACCTCCTTCCGACGAGCAGTACTTC
. | TRBJ2-3 | TRBV29-1 | . | CSVVLGLTTDTQYF | TGCAGCGTTGTCCTCGGACTTACGACAGATACGCAGTATTTT
. | TRBJ1-1 | TRBV6-5 | . | CASSYSYSQDNTEAFF | TGTGCCAGCAGTTACTCCTACTCTCAGGATAACACTGAAGCTTTCTTT
TRBD2 | TRBJ2-2 | TRBV20-1 | many | CSAKRGGDTGELFF | TGCAGTGCAAAGCGGGGGGGCGACACCGGGGAGCTGTTTTTT
TRBD2 | TRBJ2-7 | TRBV7-6 | . | CASRNPGLARDEQYF | TGTGCCAGCAGAAACCCGGGACTAGCGAGGGACGAGCAGTACTTC
TRBD2 | TRBJ2-1 | TRBV5-1 | few | CASSHSGSGHNEQFF | TGCGCCAGCAGCCATAGCGGGAGTGGTCACAATGAGCAGTTCTTC
. | TRBJ2-3 | TRBV9 | . | CASSQDRNTDTQYF | TGTGCCAGCAGCCAAGATAGGAACACAGATACGCAGTATTTT
. | TRBJ2-7 | TRBV10-2 | many | CASSVGGGLNEQYF | TGCGCCAGCAGTGTAGGGGGGGGCTTGAACGAGCAGTACTTC
. | TRBJ2-3 | TRBV24-1 | few | CATSDLQGGTDTQYF | TGTGCCACCAGTGATTTACAGGGAGGGACAGATACGCAGTATTTT
. | TRBJ2-1 | TRBV7-9 | . | CASSLVGDGEQFF | TGTGCCAGCAGCTTAGTAGGGGATGGTGAGCAGTTCTTC
TRBD2 | TRBJ2-7 | TRBV20-1 | . | CSARETSGALVEQYF | TGCAGTGCTAGAGAAACTAGCGGAGCACTCGTCGAGCAGTACTTC
. | TRBJ1-2 | TRBV25-1 | . | CASSEIYGYTF | TGTGCCAGCAGTGAGATCTATGGCTACACCTTC
. | TRBJ2-7 | TRBV19 | . | CASKSWVKSNHEQYF | TGTGCCAGTAAAAGTTGGGTCAAGTCTAACCACGAGCAGTACTTC
. | TRBJ2-1 | TRBV9 | . | CASSVDGSGVNNEQFF | TGTGCCAGCAGCGTAGATGGTAGCGGAGTTAATAATGAGCAGTTCTTC
. | TRBJ1-1 | TRBV2 | . | CASSVQEKNTEAFF | TGTGCCAGCAGTGTCCAGGAGAAGAACACTGAAGCTTTCTTT
TRBD1 | TRBJ2-1 | TRBV25-1 | many | CASSRRDRGRNEQFF | TGTGCCAGCAGTCGCCGGGACAGGGGGAGAAATGAGCAGTTCTTC
. | TRBJ2-1 | TRBV7-6 | many | CASSLSYNEQFF | TGTGCCAGCAGCTTATCCTACAATGAGCAGTTCTTC
TRBD1 | TRBJ1-1 | TRBV5-1 | many | CASGTGVMNTEAFF | TGCGCCAGTGGGACAGGAGTAATGAACACTGAAGCTTTCTTT